This TCR beta chain stems from a study of T cells in Graves' hyperthyroidism and ophthalmopathy (dated by TCRdb to about 2019). For the study in its entirety: Peripheral blood samples were taken at the time of initial diagnosis, prior to any treatment. TCR V-J signatures able to tell the groups apart were searched for in a discovery cohort of about a hundred patients, of whom more than 40 had Graves' ophthalmopathy and roughly 57 had stable Graves' hyperthyroidism. Prospective prediction of ophthalmopathy was tested in an independent validation cohort consisting of some 19 hyperthyroidism patients and more than 15 patients who later progressed to ophthalmopathy. For training and testing, the 100 or so patients in the discovery cohort were randomly divided in a 7:3 ratio. In more than 5 Graves' hyperthyroidism patients, the study also compared T-cell repertoires from thyroid tissue with T-cell repertoires from blood. Once sampling was done, hyperthyroidism patients were given methimazole at a starting dose of 30 mg daily, whereas ophthalmopathy patients were given high-dose intravenous methylprednisolone. TCR Vbeta CDR3 sequencing of 130 to 150 peripheral blood samples (43 ophthalmopathy, 75 or so hyperthyroidism and around 17 progressor patients) is reported in the paper.

This clonotype was picked up many times. The clone's antigen remains unknown. Nothing much larger sits one base from this clone, and base qualities are not available. Trimming accounts for 3 bases at V and 7 bases at J, while the number of junction bases matched to no gene is 21. Via the germline V gene, CDR1 is SGHNT and CDR2 YENEEA. Including cysteine and phenylalanine, the CDR3 has 19 amino acids. Only the CDR3 part of the read is kept: 57 bases, read in frame from the first base. General study outcomes and caveats: No statistical method was used to set the sample size in advance, and investigators knew the group allocation. Most expanded thyroid clonotypes (frequency above 0.001) were also detected in blood, suggesting blood repertoires may reflect thyroid immune responses. In validation, the model predicted progression to ophthalmopathy a median of about 5.9 months before onset, with approximately 71% sensitivity and almost 75% specificity. A model built on a 13 V-J signature distinguished ophthalmopathy from stable hyperthyroidism, reaching 87.88% sensitivity and about 81% specificity in cross-validation and 80%/75% in testing.

Amplification of TCR beta CDR3 regions was carried out from RNA transcripts. The TCR CDR3 was subjected to a first round of RT-PCR using the HTBI primer set and the Qiagen OneStep RT-PCR kit. The libraries were constructed in a second round of multiplex PCR and then size-selected and purified. Paired-end sequencing of the libraries was performed with 100 bp reads on an Illumina HiSeq2000. Concerning the study's data processing: SOAPnuke was used to process the raw data, with reads discarded if the reads contained adapters or uncalled bases, had a mean Phred below 15, or lacked an exact constant-primer or identifier match. COPE v1.2.5 was used to merge the high-quality paired reads, and each unique nucleotide sequence was defined as a clonotype. Clonotypes were aligned to IMGT TRBV, TRBD and TRBJ reference segments using MiTCR v1.1. The analysis included only V-J combinations with a frequency above 0.0001, which together covered approximately 99% of the repertoires. The TCS score was defined as F50 (clonal expansion) divided by E x V (chaos), with BLOSUM62-based TCRdist calculated between CDR3 peptides within each V-J. Welch's t-statistics and random forest reduced roughly 540 V-J features to fewer than 15, which were used in a naive Bayes classifier (R e1071). TCRdb cleaned the public reads at Q25 with fastp, built clones with MiXCR and kept in-frame beta chains. Each CDR3 protein appears once, grouped with its most common genes and DNA. The authors' filters were not applied to this entry. This sample has over 500,000 distinct CDR3 sequences in its table, and about 15% of those were observed once. The top ten constitute approximately 30% of the sample.

Moderately to severely active disease, a Clinical Activity Score of at least 3, a NOSPECS grade of at least 4, and a duration under 3 months were present in ophthalmopathy patients. Exclusion was applied to patients with uncontrolled infections, other autoimmune diseases, pregnancy or lactation. Diagnoses were based on clinical symptoms, serum thyroxine and TRAb, thyroid ultrasound and orbital computed tomography. PBMCs were separated from around 9.1 ml of fresh peripheral blood using Ficoll-Paque density gradient centrifugation. Total RNA was extracted using Trizol reagent, and RNA quality was assessed on an Agilent 2100 Bioanalyzer.

The specimen sequenced was blood. This TCR was sampled from a woman aged 25 to 39 with Graves' ophthalmopathy. The rearranged chain carries TRBV11-3 and TRBJ2-3; the junction holds 8 bases that match TRBD1. The DNA is as follows: TGTGCCAGCAGCTTTACGGGACAGGTTACCGGGGGATTCACCCATACGCAGTATTTT. Translation gives CASSFTGQVTGGFTHTQYF.